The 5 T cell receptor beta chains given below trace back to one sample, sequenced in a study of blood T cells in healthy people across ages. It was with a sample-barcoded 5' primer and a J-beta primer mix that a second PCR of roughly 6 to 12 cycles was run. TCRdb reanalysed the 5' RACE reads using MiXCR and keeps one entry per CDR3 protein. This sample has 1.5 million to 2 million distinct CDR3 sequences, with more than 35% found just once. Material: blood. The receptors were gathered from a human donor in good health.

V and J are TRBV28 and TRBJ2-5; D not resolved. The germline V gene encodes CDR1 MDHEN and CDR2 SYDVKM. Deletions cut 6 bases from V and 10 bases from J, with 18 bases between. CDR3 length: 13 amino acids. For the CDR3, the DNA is TGTGCCAGCAGCCGATCCACTCGTGAGGTCCAGTACTTC. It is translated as CASSRSTREVQYF.

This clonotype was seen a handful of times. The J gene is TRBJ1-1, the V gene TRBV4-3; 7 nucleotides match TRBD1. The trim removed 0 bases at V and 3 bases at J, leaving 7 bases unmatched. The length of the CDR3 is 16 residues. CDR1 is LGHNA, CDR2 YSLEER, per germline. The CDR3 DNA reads TGCGCCAGCAGCCAAGATCTGCCAGGGGGACACACTGAAGCTTTCTTT. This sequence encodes CASSQDLPGGHTEAFF.

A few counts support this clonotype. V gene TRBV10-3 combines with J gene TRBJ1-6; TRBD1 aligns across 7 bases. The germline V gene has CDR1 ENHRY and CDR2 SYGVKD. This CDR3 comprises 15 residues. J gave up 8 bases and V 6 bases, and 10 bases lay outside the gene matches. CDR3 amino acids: CAISPTGDGDSPLHF. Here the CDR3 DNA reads TGTGCCATCAGCCCTACAGGGGACGGCGATTCACCCCTCCACTTT.

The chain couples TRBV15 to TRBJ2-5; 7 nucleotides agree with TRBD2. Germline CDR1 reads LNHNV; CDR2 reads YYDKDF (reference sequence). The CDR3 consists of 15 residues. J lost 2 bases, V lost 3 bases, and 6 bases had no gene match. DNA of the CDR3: TGTGCCACCAGCAGCGCCCCGGGGGGTCAAGAGACCCAGTACTTC. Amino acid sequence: CATSSAPGGQETQYF.

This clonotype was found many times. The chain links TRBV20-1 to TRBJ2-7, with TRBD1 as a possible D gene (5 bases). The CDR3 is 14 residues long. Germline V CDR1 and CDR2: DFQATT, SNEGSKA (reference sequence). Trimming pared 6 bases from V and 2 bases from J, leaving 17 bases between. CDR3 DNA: TGCAGTGCCCCTAACCCAGGGTTCACCTACGAGCAGTACTTC. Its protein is CSAPNPGFTYEQYF.